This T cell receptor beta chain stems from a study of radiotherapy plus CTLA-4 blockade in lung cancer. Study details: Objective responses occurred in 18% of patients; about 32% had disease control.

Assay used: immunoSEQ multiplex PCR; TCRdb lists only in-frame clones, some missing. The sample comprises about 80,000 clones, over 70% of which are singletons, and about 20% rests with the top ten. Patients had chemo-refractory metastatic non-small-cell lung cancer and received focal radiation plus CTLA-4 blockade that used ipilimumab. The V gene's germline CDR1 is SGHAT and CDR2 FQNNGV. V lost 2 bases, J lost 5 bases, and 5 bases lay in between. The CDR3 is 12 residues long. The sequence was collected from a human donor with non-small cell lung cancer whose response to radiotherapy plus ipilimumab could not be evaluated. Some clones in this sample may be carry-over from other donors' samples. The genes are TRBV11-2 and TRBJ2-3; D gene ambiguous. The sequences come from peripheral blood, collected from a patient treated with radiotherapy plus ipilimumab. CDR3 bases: TGTGCCAGCAGCTTAATTAGAGATACGCAGTATTTT. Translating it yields CASSLIRDTQYF.